The rows below give T cell receptor beta chains drawn from one sample of a study of blood T cell repertoires in COVID-19. Clones were read by immunoSEQ multiplex PCR, and TCRdb kept only the in-frame ones, dropping some. The table includes about 160,000 clones, approximately 87% detected once. Sequenced sample: PBMCs or T cells enriched from blood (not recorded which). These TCRs come from a woman aged 45-60 years who had recovered from COVID-19. CDR3s include the opening cysteine and the closing phenylalanine or tryptophan. D genes are given only for firm matches.

v_gene,j_gene,d_gene,CDR3aa
TRBV29-1,TRBJ2-1,TRBD2,CSAARLAGSYNEQFF
TRBV18,TRBJ1-1,TRBD1,CASSHRDSEMNTEAFF
TRBV14,TRBJ1-2,NA,CASSQVEVSGYTF
TRBV25-1,TRBJ1-4,TRBD1,CASSEGTGIPNEKLFF
TRBV7-9,TRBJ1-2,NA,CASSLELARGDYTF
TRBV27,TRBJ1-5,TRBD1,CASRRQGSNQPQHF
TRBV20-1,TRBJ1-5,NA,CSASGGGGNQPQHF
TRBV13,TRBJ2-1,NA,CASSLGQMNRNEQFF
TRBV9,TRBJ1-1,TRBD1,CASSDGGQSNTEAFF
TRBV3-1/TRBV3-2,TRBJ2-5,TRBD2,CASSSSAGEETQYF
TRBV2,TRBJ1-5,TRBD1,CARASRTGGTRQPQHF
TRBV27,TRBJ1-1,TRBD1,CASRRQGNTEAFF
TRBV24-1,TRBJ1-6,NA,CATSDFPSSYNSPLHF
TRBV7-3,TRBJ2-3,TRBD2,CASSLTSSGGADTQYF
TRBV7-2,TRBJ2-3,NA,CASSSRQRTDTQYF
TRBV19,TRBJ1-1,TRBD1,CASSPGTGGTEAFF
TRBV3-1/TRBV3-2,TRBJ1-5,NA,CASSQTGTQPQHF
TRBV10-3,TRBJ1-2,NA,CAIQEGYNYGYTF
TRBV4-1,TRBJ2-1,NA,CASSIARGSYNEQFF
TRBV4-1,TRBJ2-1,TRBD2,CASSTQRGDYNEQFF
TRBV9,TRBJ2-3,TRBD2,CASSVSLAGTSTDTQYF
TRBV28,TRBJ1-5,NA,CASSLYHWSVSNQPQHF
TRBV29-1,TRBJ2-1,NA,CSVEDSRGAGNEQFF